Below are 13 T cell receptor beta chains sequenced from a single sample in a study of cytotoxic CD8 clonotypes in ibrutinib-treated CLL. Generated by immunoSEQ multiplex PCR, the TCRdb table keeps only in-frame clones and is missing some. This table has 50,000 or so clones, over 65% appearing once. Sequenced here: PBMCs, sampled after 24 months of ibrutinib treatment. The receptors derive from a human donor with chronic lymphocytic leukemia.

The chain joins TRBV10-1 to TRBJ2-7, with no clear D. CDR3 length: 11 residues. Trimming cost V 4 bases and J 6 bases, with 7 bases left between them. CDR1 WNHNN and CDR2 SYGVQD come from the germline V gene (reference sequence). CDR3 bases: TGCGCCAGCAGTGGTCCGGGCGAGCAGTACTTC. Translating it yields CASSGPGEQYF.

The chain carries TRBV2 and TRBJ1-1; D gene unclear. CDR1 and CDR2 from the germline V gene are SNHLY and FYNNEI. V was pared by 2 bases and J by 5 bases, with 9 bases between. The CDR3 sequence is 13 residues long. Here the CDR3 reads CASSESGRTEAFF. The CDR3 coding sequence is TGTGCCAGCAGTGAATCGGGTAGAACTGAAGCTTTCTTT.

This clone is a singleton in its sample. J is TRBJ2-7 and V is TRBV5-1; possibly TRBD2 for D (6 bases). The CDR3 length is 14 residues. The germline gives CDR1 SGHRS, CDR2 YFSETQ. V gave up 4 bases and J gave up 0 bases, with 11 bases separating them. This chain's CDR3 is CASSGGLASYEQYF. In nucleotides, the CDR3 is TGCGCCAGCAGCGGGGGACTGGCCTCCTACGAGCAGTACTTC.

This chain links TRBV27 with TRBJ2-1, with D tentatively TRBD2 (6 bases). The CDR3 is 15 residues long. The germline V gene has CDR1 MNHEY and CDR2 SMNVEV (reference sequence). The V end was cut by 6 bases, the J end by 7 bases, with 19 bases between. The CDR3 DNA follows: TGTGCCAGCAGCCATACCGGGACTCACTTAAATGAGCAGTTCTTC. Its protein is CASSHTGTHLNEQFF.

The gene calls are TRBV5-6 and TRBJ2-7; 10 nucleotides match TRBD2. The CDR3 is 16 amino acids. In germline, CDR1 is SGHDT, CDR2 YYEEEE. Trimming at V came to 4 bases and at J to 2 bases, leaving 9 bases not matched to a gene. The CDR3 region is CASSIRTSGGAYEQYF. Written as DNA, the CDR3 is TGTGCCAGCAGCATCCGGACTAGCGGTGGGGCCTACGAGCAGTACTTC.

This chain links TRBV6-1 with TRBJ2-1, with 7 nucleotides matching TRBD2. The CDR3 sequence is 16 residues long. J lost 3 bases, V lost 2 bases, and 7 bases had no gene match. Germline lookup yields CDR1 MNHNS and CDR2 SASEGT. Here the CDR3 DNA reads TGTGCCAGCAGTGAACAGGTGGGAGGGATCTACAATGAGCAGTTCTTC. Its translation is CASSEQVGGIYNEQFF.

The V and J genes are TRBV29-1 and TRBJ1-2, with D possibly TRBD1 on 5 matching bases. Trimming took off 3 bases at V and 2 bases at J, with 13 bases between the two ends. The CDR3 has 14 residues. Germline-derived CDR1 and CDR2 are SQVTM and ANQGSEA. CDR3 loop: CSVDPGGGNYGYTF. Written as DNA, the CDR3 is TGCAGCGTTGACCCTGGGGGGGGAAACTATGGCTACACCTTC.

The rearrangement links TRBV2 to TRBJ1-3; D gene uncertain. V was cut by 6 bases and J by 4 bases, with 7 bases left in between. CDR1 SNHLY and CDR2 FYNNEI come from the germline V gene. There are 12 residues in the CDR3. CDR3 loop: CASRELGNTIYF. The CDR3, as DNA: TGTGCCAGCAGGGAACTGGGAAACACCATATATTTT.

V usage is TRBV15 and J usage is TRBJ1-2; the D gene is possibly TRBD1 (5 bases). This CDR3 spans 15 amino acids. V was trimmed by 0 bases and J by 0 bases, leaving 8 bases between them. Germline values: CDR1 LNHNV, CDR2 YYDKDF (reference sequence). The CDR3 is CATSRDQGANYGYTF. CDR3 sequence (DNA): TGTGCCACCAGCAGAGATCAGGGAGCTAACTATGGCTACACCTTC.

The chain carries TRBV6-5 and TRBJ2-1; a weak D match, TRBD2 (5 bases). Trimming removed 0 bases from V and 4 bases from J, with 7 bases in between. The CDR3 contains 14 residues. CDR1 and CDR2 (germline): MNHEY, SVGAGI. CDR3 sequence: CASSYSGGYNEQFF. The CDR3 bases are TGTGCCAGCAGTTACTCGGGCGGGTACAATGAGCAGTTCTTC.

This rearrangement joins TRBV21-1 to TRBJ1-1; TRBD1 was called by the table and not checked on the DNA. TRBV21-1 counts as a pseudogene. This CDR3 region has 15 residues. The DNA of the CDR3 is TGTGCCAGCAGCTCACCCGCAGACAGGGCCCCTGAAGCTTTCTTT. Its translation is CASSSPADRAPEAFF.

This clone was counted only a few times. The genes are TRBV5-1 and TRBJ1-1, with 7 positions matching TRBD1. V lost 0 bases and J lost 0; bases outside the gene matches: 2. This CDR3 spans 15 amino acids. Germline lookup yields CDR1 SGHRS and CDR2 YFSETQ. The CDR3 is CASSLDRGVNTEAFF. In DNA, the CDR3 is TGCGCCAGCAGCTTGGACAGGGGAGTGAACACTGAAGCTTTCTTT.

The rearrangement links TRBV14 to TRBJ1-6; 8 positions match TRBD1. The ends lost 4 bases at V and 10 bases at J; junction bases unmatched: 6. CDR1 is SGHDN, CDR2 FVKESK, per germline. The CDR3 spans 14 residues. CDR3 region: CASSLGQAGSPLHF. In DNA, the CDR3 is TGTGCCAGCAGCCTGGGACAGGCAGGGTCACCCCTCCACTTT.